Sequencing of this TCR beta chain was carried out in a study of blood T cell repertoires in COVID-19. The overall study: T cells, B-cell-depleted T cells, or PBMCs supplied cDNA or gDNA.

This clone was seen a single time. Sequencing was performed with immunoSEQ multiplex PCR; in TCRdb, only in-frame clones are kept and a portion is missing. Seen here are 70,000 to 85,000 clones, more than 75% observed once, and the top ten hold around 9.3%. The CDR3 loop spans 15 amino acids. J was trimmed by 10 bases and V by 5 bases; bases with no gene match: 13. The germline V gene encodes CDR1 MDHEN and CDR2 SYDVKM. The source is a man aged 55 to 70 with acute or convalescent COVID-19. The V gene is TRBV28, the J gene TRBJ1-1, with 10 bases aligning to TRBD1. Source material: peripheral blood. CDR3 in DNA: TGTGCCAGCAGTCCGGGGGGACAGGGGTATTTCGGAGCTTTCTTT. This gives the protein CASSPGGQGYFGAFF.